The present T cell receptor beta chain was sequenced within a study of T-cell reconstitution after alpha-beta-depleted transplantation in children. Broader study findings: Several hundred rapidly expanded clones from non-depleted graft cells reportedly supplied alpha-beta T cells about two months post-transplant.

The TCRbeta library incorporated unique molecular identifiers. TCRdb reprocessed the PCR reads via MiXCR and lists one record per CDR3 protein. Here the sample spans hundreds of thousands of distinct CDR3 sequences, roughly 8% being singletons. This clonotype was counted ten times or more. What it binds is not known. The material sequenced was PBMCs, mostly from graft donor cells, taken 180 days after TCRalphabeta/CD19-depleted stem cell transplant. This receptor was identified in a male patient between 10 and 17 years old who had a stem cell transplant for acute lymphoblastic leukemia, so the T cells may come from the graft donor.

CDR3 sequence: CASSLGALGEASAYEQYF. The CDR3 DNA reads TGTGCCAGCAGCTTAGGGGCCCTTGGGGAGGCCTCCGCCTACGAGCAGTACTTC. The V gene is TRBV11-1, the J gene TRBJ2-7; D may be TRBD2 (6 bases). The CDR3 sequence is 18 residues long. The germline V gene has CDR1 SGHAT and CDR2 FQDESV (reference sequence). V dropped 1 base and J dropped 2 bases, with 21 bases sitting between them.